This is a list of T cell receptor beta chains from one sample in a study of blood T cell repertoires in COVID-19. Generated by immunoSEQ multiplex PCR, the TCRdb table keeps only in-frame clones and is missing some. The repertoire holds more than 250,000 clones, with approximately 85% as singletons. Sequencing was performed on PBMCs or T cells enriched from blood (not recorded which). The receptors derive from a man aged 25-40 years who had recovered from COVID-19. CDR3s include the opening cysteine and the closing phenylalanine or tryptophan. A D gene is named only where the DNA matches it firmly. Clone size appears in some rows only: once, few, many, or a class for an expanded clone.

j_gene,abundance,d_gene,v_gene,CDR3nt,CDR3aa
TRBJ1-1,.,.,TRBV7-2,TGTGCCAGCAGCTTGTCCAGGAACACTGAAGCTTTCTTT,CASSLSRNTEAFF
TRBJ2-5,.,.,TRBV5-1,TGCGCCAGCAGCTTGGTGGTTTCGGGGAGGGAGACCCAGTACTTC,CASSLVVSGRETQYF
TRBJ1-5,.,.,TRBV6-5,TGTGCCAGCAGAAGCGGCAATCAGCCCCAGCATTTT,CASRSGNQPQHF
TRBJ2-7,.,TRBD1,TRBV11-2,TGTGCCAGCAGCTTGGACTCAGGGGCAGGGGGATTCGAGCAGTACTTC,CASSLDSGAGGFEQYF
TRBJ1-5,.,.,TRBV3-1/TRBV3-2,TGTGCCAGCAGCCGGATGGGAGGGACGCCCCAGCATTTT,CASSRMGGTPQHF
TRBJ1-1,.,.,TRBV29-1,TGCAGCGTTCCGACGCGCGGGACCGCGGAAGCTTTCTTT,CSVPTRGTAEAFF
TRBJ2-1,.,.,TRBV27,TGTGCCAGCAGTTTATTAAAACTAGAAAATGCCGATGAGCAGTTCTTC,CASSLLKLENADEQFF
TRBJ2-5,.,TRBD1,TRBV19,TGTGCCAGTAGTTGGGACAGAAAAGAGACCCAGTACTTC,CASSWDRKETQYF
TRBJ2-3,few,.,TRBV7-2,TGTGCCAGCAGCTTAGGTTGGGGGGGCCCCTTTGATACGCAGTATTTT,CASSLGWGGPFDTQYF
TRBJ1-6,.,TRBD1,TRBV6-1,TGTGCCAGCAGTGAAACTCGGACAGGTCCTCTCCTCCACTTT,CASSETRTGPLLHF
TRBJ2-3,.,.,TRBV4-1,TGCGCCAGCAGCCAAGATCTAGCAGATACGCAGTATTTT,CASSQDLADTQYF
TRBJ1-2,.,.,TRBV20-1,TGCAGTGCTAGAGACAGGGCGATAACCTTC,CSARDRAITF
TRBJ2-1,.,.,TRBV7-6,TGTGCCAGCAGCTTGTTGGACAGAGATAATGAGCAGTTCTTC,CASSLLDRDNEQFF
TRBJ1-3,.,TRBD1,TRBV7-9,TGTGCCAGCAGCTTAGCCGGGACAGGGGGCTCCTCTGGAAACACCATATATTTT,CASSLAGTGGSSGNTIYF
TRBJ1-5,.,TRBD1,TRBV23-1,TGCGCCAGCAGTCAATCGTGGAGCGAAAGGGGGCACTATCAGCCCCAGCATTTT,CASSQSWSERGHYQPQHF
TRBJ2-1,.,.,TRBV7-3,TGTGCCAGCAGCCCCACAGGGTTTAGCTCCTACAATGAGCAGTTCTTC,CASSPTGFSSYNEQFF